This T cell receptor (beta chain) was retrieved from a study of cytomegalovirus exposure and HLA in healthy donors. Study-wide background: Earlier, some 180 million T cells were analyzed, and 117 million unique TCR beta sequences were found among them.

Germline V gene data show CDR1 as SGHAT and CDR2 as FQNNGV. The CDR3 has 14 amino acids. The germline V and J ends were trimmed by 4 bases and 4 bases, with 13 bases remaining between them. General observations from the study: Later analysis identified some 16,000 TCR beta sequences associated with HLA alleles, using a false discovery rate threshold of 0.05.

As concerns this clone: What it binds is not known.

PCR was performed using 60 Vbeta and 13 Jbeta primers. TCRdb's copy holds only in-frame clones and misses some; the assay was immunoSEQ multiplex PCR. This table has approximately 280,000 clones, around nine tenths appearing once. The sequenced sample was PBMCs. The TCR sequence derives from a woman between 18 and 30 years old in good health and CMV-seronegative. This chain joins TRBV11-2 and TRBJ2-5; D perhaps matches TRBD1 (6 bases). CDR3 amino acids: CASSYRVFAETQYF. DNA for the CDR3: TGTGCCAGCAGCTACAGGGTCTTCGCAGAGACCCAGTACTTC.